The table lists the clone carrying this T cell receptor (beta chain) with a few counts. Its specificity is unknown. This specimen comes from a study of T cells in Graves' hyperthyroidism and ophthalmopathy. Broader study findings: Ophthalmopathy could be told apart from stable hyperthyroidism with a 13 V-J model.

The CDR3 regions of TCR beta were amplified from RNA transcripts. When the TCR CDR3 underwent first-round RT-PCR, the HTBI primer set was used. TCRdb itself ran the multiplex PCR reads through MiXCR, one entry per CDR3 protein. The profile shows 350,000 to 400,000 distinct CDR3 sequences, approximately 13% of them singletons. Clinical symptoms, serum thyroxine, TRAb, thyroid ultrasound and orbital computed tomography informed diagnoses. The CDR3 extends over 15 amino acids. The J segment lost 5 bases and the V segment lost 3 bases, leaving 12 bases of the junction unmatched. The V gene's germline CDR1 is DFQATT and CDR2 SNEGSKA (reference sequence).

The sequenced material came from blood. The rearrangement uses TRBV20-1 and TRBJ2-5; TRBD1 matches 7 bases. This sequence originates from a woman aged 55-69 years with Graves' hyperthyroidism. The CDR3 nucleotides read TGCAGTGCTAGTCCGTACAGGGGAAGACATGAGACCCAGTACTTC. Residues: CSASPYRGRHETQYF.